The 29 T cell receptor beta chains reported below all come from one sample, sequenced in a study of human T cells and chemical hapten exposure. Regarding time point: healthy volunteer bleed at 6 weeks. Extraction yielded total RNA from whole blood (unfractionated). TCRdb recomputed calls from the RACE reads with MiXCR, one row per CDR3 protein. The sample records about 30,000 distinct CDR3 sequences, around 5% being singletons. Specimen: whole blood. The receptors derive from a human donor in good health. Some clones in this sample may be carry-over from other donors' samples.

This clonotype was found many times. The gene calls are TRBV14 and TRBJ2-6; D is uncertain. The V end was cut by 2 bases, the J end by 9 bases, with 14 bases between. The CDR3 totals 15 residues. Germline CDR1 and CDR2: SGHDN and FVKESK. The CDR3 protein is CASSQNNWSDNVLTF. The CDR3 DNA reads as TGTGCCAGCAGCCAAAATAATTGGAGTGACAACGTCCTGACTTTC.

The CDR3 DNA reads TGCAGTGCTCTCCACCCAGGGGATCAGCCCCAGCATTTT. Its translation: CSALHPGDQPQHF. This chain connects TRBV20-1 to TRBJ1-5, with a weak D call TRBD1 (6 bases). Germline CDR1 is DFQATT and CDR2 is SNEGSKA (reference sequence). There are 13 residues in the CDR3. Deletions cut 5 bases from V and 5 bases from J, with 13 bases between.

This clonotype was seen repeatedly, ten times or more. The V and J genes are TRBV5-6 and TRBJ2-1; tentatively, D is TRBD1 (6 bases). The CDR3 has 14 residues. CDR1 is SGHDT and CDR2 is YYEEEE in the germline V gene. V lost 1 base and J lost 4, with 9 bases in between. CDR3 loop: CASSLRQVYNEQFF. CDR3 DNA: TGTGCCAGCAGCTTGCGACAGGTATACAATGAGCAGTTCTTC.

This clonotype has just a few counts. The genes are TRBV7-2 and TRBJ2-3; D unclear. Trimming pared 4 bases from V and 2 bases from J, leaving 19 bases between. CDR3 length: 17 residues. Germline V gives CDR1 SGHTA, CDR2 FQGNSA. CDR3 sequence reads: CASSSVIGQPYTDTQYF. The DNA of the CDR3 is TGTGCCAGCAGCTCTGTCATCGGGCAGCCATACACAGATACGCAGTATTTT.

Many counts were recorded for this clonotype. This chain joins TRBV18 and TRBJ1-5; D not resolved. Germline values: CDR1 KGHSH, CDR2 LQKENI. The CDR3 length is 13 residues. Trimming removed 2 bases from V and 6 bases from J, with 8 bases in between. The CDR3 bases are TGTGCCAGCTCACCAGAAGGTGGTCAGCCCCAGCATTTT. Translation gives CASSPEGGQPQHF.

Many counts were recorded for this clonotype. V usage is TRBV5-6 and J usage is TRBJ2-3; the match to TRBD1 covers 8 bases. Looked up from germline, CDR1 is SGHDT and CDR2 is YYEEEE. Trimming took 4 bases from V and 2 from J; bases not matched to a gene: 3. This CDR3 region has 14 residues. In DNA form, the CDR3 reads TGTGCCAGCAGCCGGACAGGGTCCACAGATACGCAGTATTTT. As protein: CASSRTGSTDTQYF.

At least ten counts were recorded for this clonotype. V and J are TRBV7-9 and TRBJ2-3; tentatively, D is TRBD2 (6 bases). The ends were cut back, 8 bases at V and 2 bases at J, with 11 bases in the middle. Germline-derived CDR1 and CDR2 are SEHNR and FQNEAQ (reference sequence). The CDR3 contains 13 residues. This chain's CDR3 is CASLSGDTDTQYF. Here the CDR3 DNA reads TGTGCCAGCCTTAGCGGTGACACAGATACGCAGTATTTT.

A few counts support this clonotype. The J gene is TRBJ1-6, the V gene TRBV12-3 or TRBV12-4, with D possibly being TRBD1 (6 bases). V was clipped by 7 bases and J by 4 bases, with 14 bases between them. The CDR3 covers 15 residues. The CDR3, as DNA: TGTGCCAGCACCTCGACAGGACCTTATAATTCACCCCTCCACTTT. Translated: CASTSTGPYNSPLHF.

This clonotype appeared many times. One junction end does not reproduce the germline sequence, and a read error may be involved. Here the CDR3 reads CASSLAMDTEAFF. CDR3 DNA: TGTGCCAGCAGCCTAGCGATGGACACTGAAGCTTTCTTT. The gene calls are TRBV7-9 and TRBJ1-1; D remains ambiguous. Germline V lookup: CDR1 SEHNR, CDR2 FQNEAQ (reference sequence). The CDR3 spans 13 residues.

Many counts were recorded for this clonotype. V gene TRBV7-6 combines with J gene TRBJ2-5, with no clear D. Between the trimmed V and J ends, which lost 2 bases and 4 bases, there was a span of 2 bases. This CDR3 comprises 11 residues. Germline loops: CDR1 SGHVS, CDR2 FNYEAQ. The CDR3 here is CASSLSETQYF. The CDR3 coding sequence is TGTGCCAGCAGCTTATCAGAGACCCAGTACTTC.

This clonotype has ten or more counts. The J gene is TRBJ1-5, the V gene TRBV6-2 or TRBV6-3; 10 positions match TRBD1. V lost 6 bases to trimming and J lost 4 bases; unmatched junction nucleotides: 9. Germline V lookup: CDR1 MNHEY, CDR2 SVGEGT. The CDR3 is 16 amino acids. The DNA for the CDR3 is TGTGCCAGCAGCCCCCCCGGGACAGGGGTGAATCAGCCCCAGCATTTT. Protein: CASSPPGTGVNQPQHF.

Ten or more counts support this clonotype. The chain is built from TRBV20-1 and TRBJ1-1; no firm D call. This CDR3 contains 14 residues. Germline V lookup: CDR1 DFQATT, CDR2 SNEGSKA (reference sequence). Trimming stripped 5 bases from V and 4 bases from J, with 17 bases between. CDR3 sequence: CSAQPPGFVTEAFF. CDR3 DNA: TGCAGTGCTCAACCCCCCGGGTTCGTCACTGAAGCTTTCTTT.

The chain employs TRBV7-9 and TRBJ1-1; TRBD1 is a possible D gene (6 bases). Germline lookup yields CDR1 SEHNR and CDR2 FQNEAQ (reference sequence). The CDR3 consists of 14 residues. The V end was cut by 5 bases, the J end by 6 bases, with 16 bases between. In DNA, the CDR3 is TGTGCCAGCAGCCAACAGGGCCAGGAGGCTGAAGCTTTCTTT. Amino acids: CASSQQGQEAEAFF.

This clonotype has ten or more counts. The DNA of the CDR3 is TGCAGTGCTAGAGTCCACAGGGGAACCTACGAGCAGTACTTC. Protein product: CSARVHRGTYEQYF. The chain carries TRBV20-1 and TRBJ2-7; the match to TRBD1 covers 7 bases. Looked up from germline, CDR1 is DFQATT and CDR2 is SNEGSKA (reference sequence). The ends lost 1 base at V and 2 bases at J; junction bases unmatched: 5. There are 14 residues in the CDR3.

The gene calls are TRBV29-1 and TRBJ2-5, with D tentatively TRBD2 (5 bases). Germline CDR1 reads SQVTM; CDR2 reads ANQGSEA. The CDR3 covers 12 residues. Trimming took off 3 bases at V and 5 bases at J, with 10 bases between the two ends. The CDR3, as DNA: TGCAGCGTTGAGAGGAGCGGTGAGACCCAGTACTTC. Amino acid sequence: CSVERSGETQYF.

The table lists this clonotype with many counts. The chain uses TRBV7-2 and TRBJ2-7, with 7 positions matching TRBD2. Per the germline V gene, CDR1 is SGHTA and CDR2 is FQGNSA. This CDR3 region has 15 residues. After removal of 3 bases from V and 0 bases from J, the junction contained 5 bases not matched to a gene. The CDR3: CASSFGGGRSYEQYF. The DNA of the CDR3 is TGTGCCAGCAGCTTCGGCGGGGGTCGCTCCTACGAGCAGTACTTC.

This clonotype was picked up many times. The CDR3 region has the DNA TGTGCCTGGAGGGAAAGCGATTACACCGGGGAGCTGTTTTTT. As protein: CAWRESDYTGELFF. This sequence joins TRBV30 and TRBJ2-2; no definite D call. Germline V lookup: CDR1 GTSNPN, CDR2 SVGIG (reference sequence). The V and J ends lost 3 bases and 3 bases respectively, with 11 bases between them. The CDR3 runs 14 residues.

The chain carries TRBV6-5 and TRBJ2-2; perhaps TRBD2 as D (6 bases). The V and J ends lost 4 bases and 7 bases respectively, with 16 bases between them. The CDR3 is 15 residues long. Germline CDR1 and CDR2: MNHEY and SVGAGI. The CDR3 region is CASSSLWDSLGELFF. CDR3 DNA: TGTGCCAGCAGTTCCTTGTGGGACTCTCTCGGGGAGCTGTTTTTT.

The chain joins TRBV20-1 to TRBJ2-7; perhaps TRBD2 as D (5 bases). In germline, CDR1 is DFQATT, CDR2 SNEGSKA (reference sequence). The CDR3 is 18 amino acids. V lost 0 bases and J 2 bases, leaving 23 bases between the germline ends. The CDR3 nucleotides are TGCAGTGCTAGAGATAGGGAGTCGTTCAGGACCATGGCCTACGAGCAGTACTTC. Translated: CSARDRESFRTMAYEQYF.

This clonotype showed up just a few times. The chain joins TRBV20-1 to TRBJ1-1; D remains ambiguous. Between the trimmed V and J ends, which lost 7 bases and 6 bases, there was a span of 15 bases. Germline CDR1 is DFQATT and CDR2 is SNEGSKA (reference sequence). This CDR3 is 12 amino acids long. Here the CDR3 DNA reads TGCAGTGTTGCCAGAGGATACGCTGAAGCTTTCTTT. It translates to CSVARGYAEAFF.

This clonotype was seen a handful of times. In DNA, the CDR3 is TGTGCCAGCAGTGCTACAGGGTACGAGCAGTACTTC. It is translated as CASSATGYEQYF. V usage is TRBV25-1 and J usage is TRBJ2-7; perhaps TRBD1 as D (6 bases). The CDR3 spans 12 residues. Germline V lookup: CDR1 MGHDK, CDR2 SYGVNS. The V end lost 4 bases, the J end lost 4 bases, and 8 bases lay between the germline ends.

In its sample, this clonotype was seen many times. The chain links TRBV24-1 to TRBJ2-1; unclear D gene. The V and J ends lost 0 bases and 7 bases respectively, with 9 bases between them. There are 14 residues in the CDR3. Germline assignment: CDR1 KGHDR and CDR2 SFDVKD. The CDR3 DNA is TGTGCCACCAGTGATTTGACCCGCGCGAATGAGCAGTTCTTC. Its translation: CATSDLTRANEQFF.

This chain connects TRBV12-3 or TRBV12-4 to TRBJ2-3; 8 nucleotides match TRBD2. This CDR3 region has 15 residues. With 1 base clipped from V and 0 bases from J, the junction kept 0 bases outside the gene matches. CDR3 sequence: CASSLVAGSTDTQYF. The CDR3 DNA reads TGTGCCAGCAGTTTAGTAGCGGGGAGCACAGATACGCAGTATTTT.

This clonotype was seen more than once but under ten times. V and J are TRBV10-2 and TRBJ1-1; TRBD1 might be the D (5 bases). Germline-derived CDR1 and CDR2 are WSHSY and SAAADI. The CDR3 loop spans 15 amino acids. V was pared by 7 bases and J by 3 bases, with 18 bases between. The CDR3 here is CASNFPGTGDTEAFF. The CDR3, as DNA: TGCGCCAGCAATTTTCCTGGGACGGGGGACACTGAAGCTTTCTTT.

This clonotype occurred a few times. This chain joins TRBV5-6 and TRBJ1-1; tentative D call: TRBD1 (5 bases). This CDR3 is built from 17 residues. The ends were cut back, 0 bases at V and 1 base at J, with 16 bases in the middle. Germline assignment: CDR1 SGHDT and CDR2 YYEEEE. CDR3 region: CASSLAALTAENTEAFF. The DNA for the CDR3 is TGTGCCAGCAGCTTGGCCGCGTTGACAGCAGAGAACACTGAAGCTTTCTTT. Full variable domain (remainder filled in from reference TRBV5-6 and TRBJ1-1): DAGVTQSPTHLIKTRGQQVTLRCSPKSGHDTVSWYQQALGQGPQFIFQYYEEEERQRGNFPDRFSGHQFPNYSSELNVNALLLGDSALYLCASSLAALTAENTEAFFGQGTRLTVV.

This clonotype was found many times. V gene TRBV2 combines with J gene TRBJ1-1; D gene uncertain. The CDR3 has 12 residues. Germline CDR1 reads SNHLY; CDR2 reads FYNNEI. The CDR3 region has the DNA TGTGTTTCTAATAAGGGTGACACTGAAGCTTTCTTT. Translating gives CVSNKGDTEAFF.

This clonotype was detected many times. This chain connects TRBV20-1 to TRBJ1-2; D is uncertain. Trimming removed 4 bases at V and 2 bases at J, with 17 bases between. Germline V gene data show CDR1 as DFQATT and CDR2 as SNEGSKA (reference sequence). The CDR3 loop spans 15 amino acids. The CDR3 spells CSATFRENQNYGYTF. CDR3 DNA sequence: TGCAGTGCTACCTTCCGTGAGAATCAGAACTATGGCTACACCTTC.

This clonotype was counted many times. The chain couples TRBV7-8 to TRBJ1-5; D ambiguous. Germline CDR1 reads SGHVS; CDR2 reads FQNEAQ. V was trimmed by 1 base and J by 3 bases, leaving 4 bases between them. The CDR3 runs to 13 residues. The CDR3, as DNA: TGTGCCAGCAGCTTAGGCTTCAATCAGCCCCAGCATTTT. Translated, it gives CASSLGFNQPQHF.

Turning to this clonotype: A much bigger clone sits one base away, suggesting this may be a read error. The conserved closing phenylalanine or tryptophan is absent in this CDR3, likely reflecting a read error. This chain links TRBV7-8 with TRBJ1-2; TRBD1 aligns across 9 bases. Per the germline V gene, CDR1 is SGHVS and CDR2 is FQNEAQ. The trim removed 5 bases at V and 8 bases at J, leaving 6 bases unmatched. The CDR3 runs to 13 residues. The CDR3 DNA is TGTGCCAGCAGCACAACAGGGGGCTACGGCTACACCTCC. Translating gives CASSTTGGYGYTS.